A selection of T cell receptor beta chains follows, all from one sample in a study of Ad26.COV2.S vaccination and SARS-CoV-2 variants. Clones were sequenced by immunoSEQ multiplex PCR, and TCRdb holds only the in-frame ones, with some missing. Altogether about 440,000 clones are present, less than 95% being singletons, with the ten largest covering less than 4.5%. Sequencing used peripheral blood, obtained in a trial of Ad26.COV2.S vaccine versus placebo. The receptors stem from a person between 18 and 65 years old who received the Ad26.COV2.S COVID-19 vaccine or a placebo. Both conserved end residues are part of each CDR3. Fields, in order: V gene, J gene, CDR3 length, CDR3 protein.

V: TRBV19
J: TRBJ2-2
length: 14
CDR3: CASTSQANTGELFF

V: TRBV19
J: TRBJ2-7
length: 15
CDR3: CASSIVGGADYEQYF

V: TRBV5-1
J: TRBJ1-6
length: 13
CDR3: CASSPADNSPLHF

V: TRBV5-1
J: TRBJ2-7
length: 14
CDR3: CASSPGTGNYEQYF

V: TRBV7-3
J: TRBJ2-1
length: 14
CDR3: CASSLAGRGNEQFF

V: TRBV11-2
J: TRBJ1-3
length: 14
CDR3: CASSAQGGGNTIYF

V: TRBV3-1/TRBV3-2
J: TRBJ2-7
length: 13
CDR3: CASSQGSPDEQYF

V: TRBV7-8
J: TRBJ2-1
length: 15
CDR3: CASSDISVSYNEQFF

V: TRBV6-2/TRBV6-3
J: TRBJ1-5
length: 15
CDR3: CASSGPTGPNQPQHF

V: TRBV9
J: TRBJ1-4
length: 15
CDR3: CASSSPGTDDEKLFF

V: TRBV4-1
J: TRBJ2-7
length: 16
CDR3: CASSPTTASGSYEQYF

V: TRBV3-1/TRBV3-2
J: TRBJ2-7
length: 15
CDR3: CASSRTSGRAREQYF

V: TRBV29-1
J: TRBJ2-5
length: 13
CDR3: CSVEVYIWETQYF

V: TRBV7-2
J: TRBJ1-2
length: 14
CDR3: CASSLLIEGDGYTF

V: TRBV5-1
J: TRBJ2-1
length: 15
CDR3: CASSVASVPYNEQFF

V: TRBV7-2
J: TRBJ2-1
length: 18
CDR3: CASSLDSRTRRIYNEQFF

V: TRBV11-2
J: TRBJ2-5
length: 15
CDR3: CASSRDERSRETQYF

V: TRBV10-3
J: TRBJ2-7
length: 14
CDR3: CAISDLGFSYEQYF

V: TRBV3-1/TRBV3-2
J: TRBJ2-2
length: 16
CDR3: CASSQLRGWDTGELFF

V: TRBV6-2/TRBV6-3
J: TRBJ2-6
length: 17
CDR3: CASSYRTTGSGANVLTF

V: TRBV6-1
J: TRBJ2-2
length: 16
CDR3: CASSEGTGYTTGELFF

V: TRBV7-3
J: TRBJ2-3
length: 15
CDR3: CASSHLAGSTDTQYF

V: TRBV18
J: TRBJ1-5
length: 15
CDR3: CASSPRVGGGQPQHF

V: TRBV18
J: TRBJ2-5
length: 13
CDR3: CASSRAYQETQYF